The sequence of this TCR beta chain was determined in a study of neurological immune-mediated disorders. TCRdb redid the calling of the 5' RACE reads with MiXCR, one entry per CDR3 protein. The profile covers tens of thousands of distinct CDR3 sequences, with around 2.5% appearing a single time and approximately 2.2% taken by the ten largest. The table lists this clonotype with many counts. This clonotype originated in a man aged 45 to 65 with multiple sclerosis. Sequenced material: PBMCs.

CDR3 coding DNA: TGTGCCACCAGTGATTCCTATCGTTACGAGCAGTACTTC. Translating gives CATSDSYRYEQYF. V and J are TRBV24-1 and TRBJ2-7; D gene uncertain. Germline-derived CDR1 and CDR2 are KGHDR and SFDVKD. V lost 2 bases and J lost 4, with 8 bases in between. The length of the CDR3 is 13 residues.